Listed below are T cell receptor beta chains from one sample, sequenced in a study of blood T cell repertoires in COVID-19. TCRdb's table, derived via immunoSEQ multiplex PCR, lists solely in-frame clones and lacks some. The sample carries about 280,000 clones, 89% recorded once. The sample was peripheral blood. The origin of the receptors is a woman in her 40s who had recovered from COVID-19. CDR3s leave out the opening cysteine and the closing phenylalanine or tryptophan.

V,J,length,CDR3
TRBV6-6,TRBJ1-2,16,ASSPITGTGGRMGGYT
TRBV5-1,TRBJ1-1,12,ASSQRDSHTEAF
TRBV6-1,TRBJ1-5,17,ASSEQLEHETGKNQPQH
TRBV15,TRBJ2-1,14,ATSREAGIKYNEQF
TRBV6-5,TRBJ1-5,13,ASSSRGAQHQPQH
TRBV25-1,TRBJ2-7,11,ASPRLRSLEQY
TRBV6-1,TRBJ2-2,14,ASSATSGRTAGELF
TRBV5-4,TRBJ2-3,17,ASKPLGLAGGSGTDTQY
TRBV4-1,TRBJ1-3,13,ASSQDAGPGNTIY
TRBV14,TRBJ2-1,12,ASSQLTSGNEQF
TRBV7-8,TRBJ2-7,16,ASSFVPGLAKSSYEQY
TRBV27,TRBJ2-3,18,ASGSSPGTGGDSGTDTQY
TRBV5-4,TRBJ1-2,13,ASSFRTGNTYGYT
TRBV27,TRBJ1-6,11,ASAGQRDSPLH
TRBV18,TRBJ2-2,14,ASSPGQVTNTGELF
TRBV27,TRBJ1-1,12,ASRPQGENTEAF
TRBV5-1,TRBJ2-1,12,ASSPPIEEEEQF
TRBV30,TRBJ2-2,13,AWSVLAEDTGELF
TRBV24-1,TRBJ2-1,15,ATSDQGLGREYNEQF
TRBV7-9,TRBJ2-7,11,ASSLAGGYEQY
TRBV21-1,TRBJ2-1,15,ASSNSWRAPISDEQF
TRBV5-5,TRBJ2-6,14,ASSQLGVSGANVLT
TRBV12-5,TRBJ2-1,15,ASGSASAGGSYNEQF
TRBV7-9,TRBJ1-2,12,ASSPPDRGYGYT
TRBV29-1,TRBJ1-5,13,SVEAGGNSNQPQH
TRBV5-4,TRBJ1-1,13,ASSLIGQGDTEAF
TRBV9,TRBJ2-2,16,ASSALAGGPVDTGELF
TRBV7-6,TRBJ2-1,16,ASSLSPGTSVNNGEQF
TRBV6-6,TRBJ2-1,11,ASSYSNQNEQF
TRBV28,TRBJ1-2,11,AGGRRGNNGYT
TRBV6-6,TRBJ2-1,14,ASSWTGTSGSNEQF
TRBV6-4,TRBJ1-5,13,ASSVEWDTDQPQH
TRBV7-2,TRBJ2-4,12,ASSVGQGANIQY
TRBV27,TRBJ2-7,12,ASPPGQGGYEQY
TRBV24-1,TRBJ2-3,12,AIQPDQGTDTQY
TRBV11-2,TRBJ2-1,14,ASSQPGTGDYNEQF